These 17 T cell receptor beta chains were sequenced from one sample in a study of blood T cell repertoires in COVID-19. TCRdb keeps only in-frame clones here, not all; method: immunoSEQ multiplex PCR. The sample lists about 250,000 clones; about nine tenths were seen once. Sample: PBMCs or T cells enriched from blood (not recorded which). Receptor source: a woman aged 25 to 45 with acute COVID-19.

The chain uses TRBV30 and TRBJ2-7; D is possibly TRBD1 (6 bases). CDR3 length equals 12 residues. Germline CDR1 and CDR2: GTSNPN and SVGIG (reference sequence). The V gene lost 8 bases and the J gene lost 5 bases, with 16 bases spanning the gap. This CDR3 is CAGDQGSHEQYF. In DNA form, the CDR3 reads TGTGCCGGAGATCAGGGGTCCCACGAGCAGTACTTC. Complete variable domain (other parts from reference TRBV30 and TRBJ2-7): SQTIHQWPATLVQPVGSPLSLECTVEGTSNPNLYWYRQAAGRGLQLLFYSVGIGQISSEVPQNLSASRPQDRQFILSSKKLLLSDSGFYLCAGDQGSHEQYFGPGTRLTVT.

This clone was detected once. The chain recombines TRBV28 with TRBJ1-5; D not resolved. CDR3 length: 14 residues. Germline V gene sequence: CDR1 MDHEN, CDR2 SYDVKM. V lost 6 bases, J lost 6 bases, and 15 bases lay in between. The CDR3 sequence is CASSPSRNIQPQHF. CDR3 nucleotides: TGTGCCAGCAGCCCATCGAGGAATATTCAGCCCCAGCATTTT. Drawing the rest from reference TRBV28 and TRBJ1-5, the complete variable domain is DVKVTQSSRYLVKRTGEKVFLECVQDMDHENMFWYRQDPGLGLRLIYFSYDVKMKEKGDIPEGYSVSREKKERFSLILESASTNQTSMYLCASSPSRNIQPQHFGDGTRLSIL.

The chain employs TRBV9 and TRBJ2-5; D is ambiguous. Germline V gives CDR1 SGDLS, CDR2 YYNGEE. The germline V and J ends were trimmed by 3 bases and 5 bases, with 11 bases remaining between them. The CDR3 spans 13 residues. CDR3 residues: CASSALRGETQYF. The CDR3 nucleotides are TGTGCCAGCAGCGCCCTACGCGGCGAGACCCAGTACTTC.

The genes are TRBV7-2 and TRBJ2-2, with 8 bases aligning to TRBD2. Losses at the gene ends were 5 bases for V and 2 bases for J; bases not matched to a gene: 4. The CDR3 consists of 15 residues. Germline lookup yields CDR1 SGHTA and CDR2 FQGNSA. DNA for the CDR3: TGTGCCAGCAGCCCGAGCGGGAGAAACACCGGGGAGCTGTTTTTT. Translated: CASSPSGRNTGELFF.

A single count supports this clone. This sequence joins TRBV19 and TRBJ2-1; TRBD1 is a possible D gene (5 bases). This CDR3 is built from 15 residues. V lost 5 bases to trimming and J lost 0 bases, with 11 bases between them. From germline, CDR1 is LNHDA and CDR2 SQIVND (reference sequence). The CDR3 nucleotides are TGTGCCAGTAGTGTCCAGGGCAGCTCCTACAATGAGCAGTTCTTC. Translation: CASSVQGSSYNEQFF.

This clone was picked up a small number of times. This rearrangement joins TRBV6-1 to TRBJ1-2; 8 positions agree with TRBD1. CDR1 is MNHNS, CDR2 SASEGT, per germline. The CDR3 is 13 residues long. V lost 3 bases, J lost 6 bases, and 3 bases stayed unmatched. CDR3 protein: CASSETGVHGYTF. The CDR3 DNA reads TGTGCCAGCAGTGAGACAGGGGTTCATGGCTACACCTTC.

In its sample, this clone was seen once. The rearrangement links TRBV11-3 to TRBJ2-3, with no clear D. Trimming cost V 5 bases and J 6 bases, with 12 bases left between them. Germline V gene data show CDR1 as SGHNT and CDR2 as YENEEA. CDR3 length: 13 residues. CDR3 loop: CASSNRYTDTQYF. CDR3 in DNA: TGTGCCAGCAGCAACAGATATACGGATACGCAGTATTTT.

The genes are TRBV7-9 and TRBJ1-2; TRBD1 matches 8 bases. The CDR3 has 14 amino acids. Germline trimming cut 5 bases from V and 5 bases from J; bases unmatched to any gene: 7. Germline loops: CDR1 SEHNR, CDR2 FQNEAQ (reference sequence). In DNA form, the CDR3 reads TGTGCCAGCAGCATTGGACAGGGCCTATATGGCTACACCTTC. It is translated as CASSIGQGLYGYTF.

In its sample, this clone was seen a few times. This chain uses TRBV5-4 with TRBJ1-6; D perhaps matches TRBD1 (6 bases). The CDR3 covers 15 residues. CDR1 and CDR2 from the germline V gene are SGHNT and YYREEE (reference sequence). Trimming removed 4 bases at V and 6 bases at J, with 14 bases between. In DNA, the CDR3 is TGTGCCAGCAGCAGCCCGACAGGCGTTAATTCACCCCTCCACTTT. Translated, it gives CASSSPTGVNSPLHF.

This chain connects TRBV19 to TRBJ1-2; no definite D call. The germline gives CDR1 LNHDA, CDR2 SQIVND (reference sequence). The CDR3 has 15 amino acids. The germline V and J ends were trimmed by 5 bases and 0 bases, with 13 bases remaining between them. In DNA, the CDR3 is TGTGCCAGTAGTGTATTCGGCGGCACTAACTATGGCTACACCTTC. It yields the protein CASSVFGGTNYGYTF. The full variable domain, rest sourced from reference TRBV19 and TRBJ1-2, is DGGITQSPKYLFRKEGQNVTLSCEQNLNHDAMYWYRQDPGQGLRLIYYSQIVNDFQKGDIAEGYSVSREKKESFPLTVTSAQKNPTAFYLCASSVFGGTNYGYTFGSGTRLTVV.

The CDR3 region has the DNA TGTGCCAGCAGCGTGACAGGGGGCTTAGATACGCAGTATTTT. Translation: CASSVTGGLDTQYF. The V gene is TRBV9, the J gene TRBJ2-3, with 10 nucleotides matching TRBD1. Germline CDR1 reads SGDLS; CDR2 reads YYNGEE. V was clipped by 2 bases and J by 5 bases; unmatched bases: 2. CDR3 length: 14 residues.

With respect to this clone: The sample holds other DNA sequences that translate to the same CDR3. This chain joins TRBV29-1 and TRBJ2-1, with D unclear. Between the trimmed V and J ends, which lost 1 base and 4 bases, there was a span of 5 bases. Looked up from germline, CDR1 is SQVTM and CDR2 is ANQGSEA. This CDR3 comprises 12 residues. Here the CDR3 DNA reads TGCAGCGTTGAAGTTAGATACAATGAGCAGTTCTTC. It yields the protein CSVEVRYNEQFF.

The chain employs TRBV7-2 and TRBJ2-3; 8 nucleotides match TRBD2. The CDR3 runs to 19 residues. Trimming cost V 1 base and J 2 bases; bases outside gene matches: 14. Germline-derived CDR1 and CDR2 are SGHTA and FQGNSA. Here the CDR3 DNA reads TGTGCCAGCAGCTTAGAGGGGGTTGAAGCGGGGGCTTACACAGATACGCAGTATTTT. This sequence encodes CASSLEGVEAGAYTDTQYF.

The chain links TRBV7-6 to TRBJ1-6, with 7 bases aligning to TRBD1. Per germline, CDR1 SGHVS and CDR2 FNYEAQ. The CDR3 loop spans 15 amino acids. V lost 5 bases to trimming and J lost 10 bases; unmatched junction nucleotides: 11. The CDR3 region has the DNA TGTGCCAGCAGCGAACGGACAGGACTGGGGTCACCCCTCCACTTT. Translated, it gives CASSERTGLGSPLHF.

The V and J genes are TRBV2 and TRBJ2-3; TRBD2 aligns across 8 bases. The CDR3 spans 15 residues. J was trimmed by 4 bases and V by 6 bases; bases with no gene match: 9. Germline V gives CDR1 SNHLY, CDR2 FYNNEI. The CDR3 coding sequence is TGTGCCAGCAGAGTGTCGGCGGGGGGCCCAGATACGCAGTATTTT. It is translated as CASRVSAGGPDTQYF.

This clone has just a few counts. The V gene is TRBV5-8, the J gene TRBJ1-6; TRBD1 matches at 10 bases. Per the germline V gene, CDR1 is SGHTS and CDR2 is YDEGEE. The CDR3 length is 15 residues. The V and J ends lost 4 bases and 10 bases, in that order; junction bases with no gene match: 8. The CDR3 bases are TGTGCCAGCAGCCCCGGGACAGGGGCACGGTCACCCCTCCACTTT. This codes for CASSPGTGARSPLHF.

Regarding this clone: Mismatch with germline at one junction end may stem from a read error. The V and J genes are TRBV7-7 and TRBJ1-1; 8 nucleotides align to TRBD1. Looked up from germline, CDR1 is SSHAT and CDR2 is FNYEAQ (reference sequence). The CDR3 is 18 amino acids. DNA for the CDR3: TGTGCTAGCAGCTTACCTCAGGGGGCGAGGGCTTGGGTCGCTGAAGCTTTCTTT. It encodes CASSLPQGARAWVAEAFF. Complete variable domain (other parts from reference TRBV7-7 and TRBJ1-1): GAGVSQSPRYKVTKRGQDVTLRCDPISSHATLYWYQQALGQGPEFLTYFNYEAQPDKSGLPSDRFSAERPEGSISTLTIQRTEQRDSAMYRCASSLPQGARAWVAEAFFGQGTRLTVV.